This T cell receptor (beta chain) emerged from a study of control samples from healthy donors and cancer patients. The V gene lost 6 bases and the J gene lost 2 bases, with 9 bases spanning the gap. The CDR3 is 13 amino acids. Germline loops: CDR1 MNHEY, CDR2 SMNVEV (reference sequence). Sequenced by immunoSEQ multiplex PCR; TCRdb stores in-frame clones only, minus some. Of over 100,000 clones in the sample, about 89% were seen once. The chain recombines TRBV27 with TRBJ2-3; TRBD1 might be the D (6 bases). This TCR derives from a woman in her fifties or sixties in good health. The sample was blood. For the CDR3, the DNA is TGTGCCAGCAGCCGACAGGCCACAGATACGCAGTATTTT. Translation gives CASSRQATDTQYF.